Below are 8 T cell receptor beta chains sequenced from a single sample in a study of cytomegalovirus exposure and HLA in healthy donors. Vbeta (60) and Jbeta (13) primers were used in the PCR. Sequenced by immunoSEQ multiplex PCR; TCRdb stores in-frame clones only, minus some. The repertoire has around 80,000 clones, around 81% of them found once; the top ten carry less than 2%. Specimen: PBMCs. These receptors were taken from a man aged 35 to 55 in good health and CMV-seronegative.

The V and J genes are TRBV5-5 and TRBJ1-1; D possibly corresponds to TRBD1 (5 bases). This CDR3 spans 13 amino acids. Germline V gene sequence: CDR1 SGHKS, CDR2 YYEKEE (reference sequence). With 0 bases removed from V and 5 bases from J, the gap between germline ends came to 8 bases. CDR3 coding DNA: TGTGCCAGCAGCTTGGATCCAGGGACTGAAGCTTTCTTT. Translation: CASSLDPGTEAFF.

V is TRBV6-1 and J is TRBJ2-1, with 10 bases matching TRBD2. Germline values: CDR1 MNHNS, CDR2 SASEGT. The ends lost 5 bases at V and 6 bases at J; junction bases unmatched: 7. The CDR3 is 15 amino acids. The CDR3 nucleotides are TGTGCCAGCAGTTTACTAGCGGGGTCCAGCAATGAGCAGTTCTTC. This codes for CASSLLAGSSNEQFF.

This clone has only one observation. CDR3 sequence (DNA): TGCGCCAGCAGCTTGTCCAGCGTGTCCTACAATGAGCAGTTCTTC. It encodes CASSLSSVSYNEQFF. V is TRBV5-1 and J is TRBJ2-1, with D unresolved. The V gene's germline CDR1 is SGHRS and CDR2 YFSETQ. V dropped 1 base and J dropped 1 base, with 9 bases sitting between them. The CDR3 totals 15 residues.

The V call is TRBV11-2, the J call TRBJ1-5; D remains unclear. Germline V gene data show CDR1 as SGHAT and CDR2 as FQNNGV. Between the trimmed V and J ends, which lost 1 base and 3 bases, there was a span of 7 bases. This CDR3 spans 14 amino acids. The chain's CDR3 is CASSLGGFNQPQHF. The CDR3 DNA is TGTGCCAGCAGCTTAGGAGGGTTCAATCAGCCCCAGCATTTT.

The DNA for the CDR3 is TGTGCCAGCTCACCAAACGGGGACTCCTACGAGCAGTACTTC. It yields the protein CASSPNGDSYEQYF. The genes are TRBV18 and TRBJ2-7; the D gene is possibly TRBD2 (5 bases). Looked up from germline, CDR1 is KGHSH and CDR2 is LQKENI. The V and J ends lost 2 bases and 0 bases respectively, with 8 bases between them. The CDR3 sequence is 14 residues long.

In DNA form, the CDR3 reads TGTGCCAGCAGTTTAGGACAGGGGGCATTCGAGCAGTACTTC. Translating gives CASSLGQGAFEQYF. This chain joins TRBV27 and TRBJ2-7, with TRBD1 matching over 11 bases. The CDR3 is 14 amino acids. The V gene's germline CDR1 is MNHEY and CDR2 SMNVEV (reference sequence). V lost 2 bases, J lost 6 bases, and 3 bases stayed unmatched.

In its sample, this clone was seen once. The chain joins TRBV28 to TRBJ2-2; TRBD2 aligns across 9 bases. The germline gives CDR1 MDHEN, CDR2 SYDVKM. The CDR3 has 19 residues. V lost 5 bases to trimming and J lost 2 bases; unmatched junction nucleotides: 15. This CDR3 reads CASSLLRASGNQNTGELFF. The CDR3 DNA follows: TGTGCCAGCAGTCTCCTAAGGGCTAGCGGGAACCAAAACACCGGGGAGCTGTTTTTT. Variable domain in full (rest from reference TRBV28 and TRBJ2-2): DVKVTQSSRYLVKRTGEKVFLECVQDMDHENMFWYRQDPGLGLRLIYFSYDVKMKEKGDIPEGYSVSREKKERFSLILESASTNQTSMYLCASSLLRASGNQNTGELFFGEGSRLTVL.

The genes are TRBV28 and TRBJ2-1, with 9 bases fitting TRBD1. Trimming took 5 bases from V and 0 from J; bases not matched to a gene: 14. The germline gives CDR1 MDHEN, CDR2 SYDVKM. The CDR3 totals 19 residues. The CDR3 region has the DNA TGTGCCAGCAGTCCGGGACAGGGACGGTTTGCTAGCTCCTACAATGAGCAGTTCTTC. It specifies CASSPGQGRFASSYNEQFF. Filled out from reference TRBV28 and TRBJ2-1, the complete variable domain reads DVKVTQSSRYLVKRTGEKVFLECVQDMDHENMFWYRQDPGLGLRLIYFSYDVKMKEKGDIPEGYSVSREKKERFSLILESASTNQTSMYLCASSPGQGRFASSYNEQFFGPGTRLTVL.